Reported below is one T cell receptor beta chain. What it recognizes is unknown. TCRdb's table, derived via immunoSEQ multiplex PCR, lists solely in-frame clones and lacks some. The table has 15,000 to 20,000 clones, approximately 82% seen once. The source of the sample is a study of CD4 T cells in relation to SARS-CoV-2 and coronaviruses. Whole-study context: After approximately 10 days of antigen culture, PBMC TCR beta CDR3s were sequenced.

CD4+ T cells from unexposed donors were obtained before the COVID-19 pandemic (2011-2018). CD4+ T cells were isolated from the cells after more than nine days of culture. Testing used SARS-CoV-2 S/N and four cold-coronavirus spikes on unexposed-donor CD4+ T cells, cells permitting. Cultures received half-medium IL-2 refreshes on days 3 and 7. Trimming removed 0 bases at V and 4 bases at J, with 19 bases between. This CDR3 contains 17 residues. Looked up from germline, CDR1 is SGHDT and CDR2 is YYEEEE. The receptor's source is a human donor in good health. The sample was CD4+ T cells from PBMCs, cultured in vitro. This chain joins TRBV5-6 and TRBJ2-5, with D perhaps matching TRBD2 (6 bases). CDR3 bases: TGTGCCAGCAGCTTGGACGGGTGGCGGGGCGCTGGAGAGACCCAGTACTTC. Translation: CASSLDGWRGAGETQYF.